These T cell receptor beta chains were read from a single sample in a study of T cells expressing NK-cell markers. From the 5' RACE reads, TCRdb lists one entry per CDR3 protein and no DNA. The sample features about 260,000 distinct CDR3 sequences, with 0.39% in its top ten. Source material: blood T cells: a sorted CD56 or NKG2C T cell subset, CD4+ or CD8+ T cells, or bulk PBMC T cells (not recorded which). These receptors all stem from a man between 18 and 35 years old in good health. Each CDR3 is given with its conserved first and last residue. Each record gives: J gene, V gene, CDR3 protein.

>TRBJ1-6|TRBV19
CASRRQGQNSPLHF
>TRBJ2-4|TRBV5-1
CASSLEPGRGAKNIQYF
>TRBJ2-4|TRBV12-3/TRBV12-4
CASSLKGGQGSKNIQYF
>TRBJ2-7|TRBV20-1
CSAGDRGRGEQYF
>TRBJ2-2|TRBV12-3/TRBV12-4
CASSLGQGGTGELFF
>TRBJ2-5|TRBV5-1
CASSLRQIQETQYF
>TRBJ1-1|TRBV29-1
CSVEPGTANTEAFF
>TRBJ2-7|TRBV5-1
CASTSRLGADRAFYEQYF
>TRBJ2-7|TRBV12-3/TRBV12-4
CASSFNRGSYEQYF
>TRBJ2-3|TRBV20-1
CSALFPGQSTDTQYF
>TRBJ1-3|TRBV29-1
CSVAKSSGNTIYF
>TRBJ1-2|TRBV27
CASSLIGFGYGYTF
>TRBJ2-6|TRBV6-1
CASSGVSGANVLTF
>TRBJ2-1|TRBV27
CASSSLQLANSYNEQFF
>TRBJ2-3|TRBV20-1
CSARGLLQREGPDTQYF
>TRBJ1-2|TRBV27
CASWGSFRGPFHGYTF
>TRBJ2-1|TRBV19
CASSATGGYNEQFF
>TRBJ2-1|TRBV20-1
CSAHEVLVISAAEQFF
>TRBJ2-7|TRBV5-4
CASSDGTSGLYEQYF
>TRBJ1-1|TRBV30
CAWRSLNTEAFF